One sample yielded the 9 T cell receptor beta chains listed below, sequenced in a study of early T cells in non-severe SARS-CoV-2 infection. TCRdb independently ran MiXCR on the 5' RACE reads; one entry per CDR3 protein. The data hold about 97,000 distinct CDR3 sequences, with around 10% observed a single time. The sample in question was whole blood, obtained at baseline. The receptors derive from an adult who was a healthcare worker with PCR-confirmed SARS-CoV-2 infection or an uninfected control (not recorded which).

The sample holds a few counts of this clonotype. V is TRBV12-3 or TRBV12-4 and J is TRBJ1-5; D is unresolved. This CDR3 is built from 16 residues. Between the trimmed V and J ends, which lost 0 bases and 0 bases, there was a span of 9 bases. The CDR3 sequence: CASSLAERYSNQPQHF. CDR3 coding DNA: TGTGCCAGCAGTTTAGCGGAGCGCTATAGCAATCAGCCCCAGCATTTT.

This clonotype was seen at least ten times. The CDR3 region is CSVDPGRGNEQFF. CDR3 coding DNA: TGCAGCGTTGACCCCGGGAGGGGCAATGAGCAGTTCTTC. The rearrangement joins TRBV29-1 to TRBJ2-1; TRBD2 matches 8 bases. The CDR3 runs to 13 residues. J gave up 6 bases and V 3 bases, and 4 bases lay outside the gene matches. The V gene's germline CDR1 is SQVTM and CDR2 ANQGSEA.

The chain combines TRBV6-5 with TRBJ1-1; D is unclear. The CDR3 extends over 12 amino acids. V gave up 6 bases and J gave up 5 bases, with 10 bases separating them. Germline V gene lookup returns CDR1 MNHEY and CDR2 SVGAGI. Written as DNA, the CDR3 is TGTGCCAGCAGCTTTAAGGGTACTGAAGCTTTCTTT. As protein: CASSFKGTEAFF.

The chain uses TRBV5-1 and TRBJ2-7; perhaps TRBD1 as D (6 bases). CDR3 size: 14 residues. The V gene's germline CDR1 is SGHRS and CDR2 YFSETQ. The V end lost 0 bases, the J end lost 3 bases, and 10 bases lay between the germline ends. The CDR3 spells CASSLAPTGYEQYF. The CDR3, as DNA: TGCGCCAGCAGCTTGGCCCCGACAGGCTACGAGCAGTACTTC.

The DNA of the CDR3 is TGTGCCAGCAGCTTAGTGTCCAGCTCCTACAATGAGCAGTTCTTC. As protein: CASSLVSSSYNEQFF. The chain recombines TRBV11-2 with TRBJ2-1; D not certain. The V and J ends lost 1 base and 0 bases respectively, with 7 bases between them. CDR3 length equals 15 residues. Per germline, CDR1 SGHAT and CDR2 FQNNGV.

CDR3 nucleotides: TGTGCCAGCTCAACGACAGGGCCGGGCACAGATACGCAGTATTTT. Residues: CASSTTGPGTDTQYF. The chain employs TRBV18 and TRBJ2-3, with TRBD1 matching 7 bases. The CDR3 sequence is 15 residues long. The germline gives CDR1 KGHSH, CDR2 LQKENI. With 5 bases clipped from V and 1 base from J, the junction kept 6 bases outside the gene matches.

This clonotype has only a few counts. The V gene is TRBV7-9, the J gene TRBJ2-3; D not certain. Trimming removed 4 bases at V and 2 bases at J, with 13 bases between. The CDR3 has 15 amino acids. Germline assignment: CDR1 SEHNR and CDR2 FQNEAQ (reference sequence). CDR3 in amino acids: CASSYPRLTTDTQYF. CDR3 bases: TGTGCCAGCAGCTATCCTCGACTGACCACAGATACGCAGTATTTT.

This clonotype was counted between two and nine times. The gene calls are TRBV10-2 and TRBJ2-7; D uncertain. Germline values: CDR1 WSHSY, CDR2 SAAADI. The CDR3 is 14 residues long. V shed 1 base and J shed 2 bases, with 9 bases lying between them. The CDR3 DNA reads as TGCGCCAGCAGTGAGTTCAGGTCCCCCTACGAGCAGTACTTC. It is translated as CASSEFRSPYEQYF.

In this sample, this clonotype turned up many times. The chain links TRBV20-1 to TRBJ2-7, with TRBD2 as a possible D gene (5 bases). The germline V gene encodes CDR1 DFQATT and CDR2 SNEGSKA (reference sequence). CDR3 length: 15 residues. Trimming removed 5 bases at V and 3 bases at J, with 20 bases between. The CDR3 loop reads CSAPRPFSGNYEQYF. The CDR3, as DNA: TGCAGTGCTCCTAGACCCTTTTCCGGGAACTACGAGCAGTACTTC.